A selection of T cell receptor beta chains follows, all from one sample in a study of T cell changes during pregnancy in multiple sclerosis. The table came from immunoSEQ multiplex PCR; TCRdb's copy has only in-frame clones and leaves some out. The sample yields 60,000 to 80,000 clones, roughly nine tenths seen once. This sample comprised peripheral blood, obtained before pregnancy. These receptors were obtained from a female donor with multiple sclerosis, enrolled in a pregnancy study. The CDR3 runs from the conserved cysteine through the conserved F or W. Each record gives: clone size, J gene, V gene, D gene, CDR3 DNA, CDR3 protein. The D gene is left open where the match is weak. Expanded clones get a size class; other rows say once, few or many, or leave the size out.

size: NA; J: TRBJ2-7; V: TRBV2; D: NA; DNA: TGTGCCAGCAGTGAACATCGGGGGAACGAGCAGTACTTC; CDR3: CASSEHRGNEQYF
size: NA; J: TRBJ2-1; V: TRBV27; D: TRBD2; DNA: TGTGCCAGCAGTTTATTCCTCTACAGCGCTAGCGGTTACAATGAGCAGTTCTTC; CDR3: CASSLFLYSASGYNEQFF
size: NA; J: TRBJ2-6; V: TRBV19; D: TRBD1; DNA: TGTGCCAGTAGGAGGGGACAGGCCACCTCTGGGGCCAACGTCCTGACTTTC; CDR3: CASRRGQATSGANVLTF
size: NA; J: TRBJ2-7; V: TRBV5-1; D: TRBD2; DNA: TGCGCCAGCAGCTCGGGTGGACTAGCGGGAGTCAACGAGCAGTACTTC; CDR3: CASSSGGLAGVNEQYF
size: NA; J: TRBJ1-4; V: TRBV5-5; D: NA; DNA: TGTGCCAGCAGCCCCGGGCCGTTAGGGGTTGGGGAAAAACTGTTTTTT; CDR3: CASSPGPLGVGEKLFF
size: NA; J: TRBJ1-5; V: TRBV27; D: NA; DNA: TGTGCCAGCAGTCCGATCTATAGCAATCAGCCCCAGCATTTT; CDR3: CASSPIYSNQPQHF
size: NA; J: TRBJ2-7; V: TRBV19; D: TRBD1; DNA: TGTGCCTCAAACTACAGGGGGACAGGGCCCTACGAGCAGTACTTC; CDR3: CASNYRGTGPYEQYF
size: few; J: TRBJ1-3; V: TRBV9; D: NA; DNA: TGTGCCAGCAGCCCTTGGACACAGTCCTTGGGTGGCGGAAACACCATATATTTT; CDR3: CASSPWTQSLGGGNTIYF
size: few; J: TRBJ1-6; V: TRBV7-9; D: TRBD1; DNA: TGTGCCAGCAGCTTCGGACAGGTCCGGCCACCCCTCCACTTT; CDR3: CASSFGQVRPPLHF
size: once; J: TRBJ1-2; V: TRBV7-8; D: TRBD1; DNA: TGTGCCAGCAGCTTAGTACGCGGACAGGGACCCTATGGCTACACCTTC; CDR3: CASSLVRGQGPYGYTF
size: NA; J: TRBJ1-2; V: TRBV30; D: TRBD1; DNA: TGTGCCTGGAGTGATTTTCGGACAGGGGAAGGCTACACCTTC; CDR3: CAWSDFRTGEGYTF
size: NA; J: TRBJ2-7; V: TRBV6-5; D: NA; DNA: TGTGCCAGCAGTTACACCCCGGACAGCTACGAGCAGTACTTC; CDR3: CASSYTPDSYEQYF
size: NA; J: TRBJ2-3; V: TRBV27; D: NA; DNA: TGTGCCAGCAGTTTGGTGGGGACAATGATTACAGATACGCAGTATTTT; CDR3: CASSLVGTMITDTQYF
size: NA; J: TRBJ2-5; V: TRBV28; D: NA; DNA: TGTGCCAGCAGTTTAAAAGCGGGAGAGACCCAGTACTTC; CDR3: CASSLKAGETQYF
size: NA; J: TRBJ2-7; V: TRBV18; D: TRBD1; DNA: TGTGCCAGCTCACGCGCCGGGACAGGCAAGAGCTCCTACGAGCAGTACTTC; CDR3: CASSRAGTGKSSYEQYF
size: NA; J: TRBJ1-1; V: TRBV27; D: NA; DNA: TGTGCCAGCAGTTTCATCGGTGTCCACACTGAAGCTTTCTTT; CDR3: CASSFIGVHTEAFF
size: NA; J: TRBJ1-2; V: TRBV5-1; D: TRBD1; DNA: TGCGCCAGCAGCTTGGGGTGGACAGGGAGGAACTATGGCTACACCTTC; CDR3: CASSLGWTGRNYGYTF
size: NA; J: TRBJ2-7; V: TRBV5-4; D: NA; DNA: TGTGCCAGCAGCTTAGGAGAGAGGTACGAGCAGTACTTC; CDR3: CASSLGERYEQYF
size: NA; J: TRBJ1-3; V: TRBV6-5; D: TRBD1; DNA: TGTGCCAGCAGTTCCAAACAGGGGGCTGGTGGAAACACCATATATTTT; CDR3: CASSSKQGAGGNTIYF
size: NA; J: TRBJ1-5; V: TRBV12-5; D: NA; DNA: TGTGCTAGTGGTTCAGGGCTATATAGCAATCAGCCCCAGCATTTT; CDR3: CASGSGLYSNQPQHF
size: NA; J: TRBJ1-5; V: TRBV6-1; D: NA; DNA: TGTGCCAGCAGTGGAACCCAGCTAGGTAGCAATCAGCCCCAGCATTTT; CDR3: CASSGTQLGSNQPQHF
size: NA; J: TRBJ2-7; V: TRBV5-4; D: NA; DNA: TGTGCCAGCAGCCGGGACTCCCCGGTGCCCTCCTACGAGCAGTACTTC; CDR3: CASSRDSPVPSYEQYF
size: NA; J: TRBJ1-1; V: TRBV19; D: TRBD1; DNA: TGTGCCAGTAGTACGGACAGGGACACTGAAGCTTTCTTT; CDR3: CASSTDRDTEAFF
size: NA; J: TRBJ2-1; V: TRBV6-1; D: NA; DNA: TGTGCCAGCAGTCCAGGGTTAGCCTACAATGAGCAGTTCTTC; CDR3: CASSPGLAYNEQFF
size: NA; J: TRBJ2-3; V: TRBV19; D: TRBD2; DNA: TGTGCCACCAACGGTTGGACTAGCGGGAGGGCCGGGGGCACAGATACGCAGTATTTT; CDR3: CATNGWTSGRAGGTDTQYF
size: NA; J: TRBJ1-2; V: TRBV28; D: NA; DNA: TGTGCCAGCAGTTTTCGAGTAGGCTACACCTTC; CDR3: CASSFRVGYTF
size: once; J: TRBJ2-1; V: TRBV30; D: TRBD2; DNA: TGTGCCTCCACGACTAGCGGGAGGGCCTTTGAGCAGTTCTTC; CDR3: CASTTSGRAFEQFF
size: NA; J: TRBJ1-2; V: TRBV5-1; D: TRBD1; DNA: TGCGCCAGCAGCTTGGCAGACAGGGGCTATGGCTACACCTTC; CDR3: CASSLADRGYGYTF
size: once; J: TRBJ2-5; V: TRBV29-1; D: TRBD2; DNA: TGCAGCGCGAAACTAGCGGGGGGCCAAGAGACCCAGTACTTC; CDR3: CSAKLAGGQETQYF
size: NA; J: TRBJ1-2; V: TRBV18; D: NA; DNA: TGTGCCAGCTCACCGACTCACAACGATGGGTATGGCTACACCTTC; CDR3: CASSPTHNDGYGYTF
size: once; J: TRBJ1-5; V: TRBV7-9; D: NA; DNA: TGTGCCAGCAGCTTAGACAGGCAGCCCCAGCATTTT; CDR3: CASSLDRQPQHF
size: NA; J: TRBJ2-7; V: TRBV4-1; D: TRBD2; DNA: TGCGCCAGCAGCCAGACGGGACTAGCGGGAGGCTCCTACGAGCAGTACTTC; CDR3: CASSQTGLAGGSYEQYF
size: NA; J: TRBJ1-5; V: TRBV30; D: NA; DNA: TGTGCCTGGACCCTCCCCTGGGGCGATCAGCCCCAGCATTTT; CDR3: CAWTLPWGDQPQHF
size: NA; J: TRBJ1-1; V: TRBV6-6; D: NA; DNA: TGTGCCAGCAGGGGCCTGAAGGACTACACTGAAGCTTTCTTT; CDR3: CASRGLKDYTEAFF
size: NA; J: TRBJ2-1; V: TRBV13; D: TRBD1; DNA: TGTGCCAGCAGCAGCCGGGACAGGGAAGGCAATGAGCAGTTCTTC; CDR3: CASSSRDREGNEQFF
size: NA; J: TRBJ1-1; V: TRBV7-8; D: NA; DNA: TGTGCCAGCAGCTTACAACCGCCCTACAACACTGAAGCTTTCTTT; CDR3: CASSLQPPYNTEAFF
size: NA; J: TRBJ2-7; V: TRBV7-9; D: TRBD1; DNA: TGTGCCAGCAGCCCGACAGGGTTATCCTACGAGCAGTACTTC; CDR3: CASSPTGLSYEQYF
size: NA; J: TRBJ1-3; V: TRBV5-1; D: NA; DNA: TGCGCCAGCAGCTCAGAGGTCAGAAACTCTGGAAACACCATATATTTT; CDR3: CASSSEVRNSGNTIYF
size: NA; J: TRBJ2-5; V: TRBV11-2; D: TRBD1; DNA: TGTGCCAGCAGCATAAAGGGACAGGTAGAAGAGACCCAGTACTTC; CDR3: CASSIKGQVEETQYF
size: NA; J: TRBJ1-1; V: TRBV19; D: NA; DNA: TGTGCCAGTAGTATGGGGGGAACTGAAGCTTTCTTT; CDR3: CASSMGGTEAFF
size: NA; J: TRBJ2-1; V: TRBV4-3; D: TRBD2; DNA: TGCGCCAGCAGCCAGGGACTAGCCCCAAGCTCCTACAATGAGCAGTTCTTC; CDR3: CASSQGLAPSSYNEQFF
size: NA; J: TRBJ2-2; V: TRBV6-4; D: TRBD1; DNA: TGTGCCAGCAGCGAAGGGGGACAGGGCGGCACCGGGGAGCTGTTTTTT; CDR3: CASSEGGQGGTGELFF
size: NA; J: TRBJ2-7; V: TRBV4-2; D: NA; DNA: TGTGCCAGCAGCGTTCACGGCGCCGGGACTTCCTACGAGCAGTACTTC; CDR3: CASSVHGAGTSYEQYF
size: NA; J: TRBJ1-4; V: TRBV4-1; D: NA; DNA: TGCGCCAGCAGCCAAGAGCTTGGGGCGGTTGCAACTAATGAAAAACTGTTTTTT; CDR3: CASSQELGAVATNEKLFF
size: NA; J: TRBJ1-5; V: TRBV6-1; D: NA; DNA: TGTGCCAGCAGTGAAGCGAGGGTTTCGGGCAATCAGCCCCAGCATTTT; CDR3: CASSEARVSGNQPQHF
size: NA; J: TRBJ1-2; V: TRBV29-1; D: TRBD1; DNA: TGCAGCGTTGAAGGGGGGACAGTCGGCTATGGCTACACCTTC; CDR3: CSVEGGTVGYGYTF
size: NA; J: TRBJ2-7; V: TRBV7-9; D: NA; DNA: TGTGCCAGCAGCCTTAGCGGCTACGAGCAGTACTTC; CDR3: CASSLSGYEQYF
size: NA; J: TRBJ1-1; V: TRBV5-4; D: NA; DNA: TGTGCCAGCAGCTCTGACCCAGGCACTGAAGCTTTCTTT; CDR3: CASSSDPGTEAFF